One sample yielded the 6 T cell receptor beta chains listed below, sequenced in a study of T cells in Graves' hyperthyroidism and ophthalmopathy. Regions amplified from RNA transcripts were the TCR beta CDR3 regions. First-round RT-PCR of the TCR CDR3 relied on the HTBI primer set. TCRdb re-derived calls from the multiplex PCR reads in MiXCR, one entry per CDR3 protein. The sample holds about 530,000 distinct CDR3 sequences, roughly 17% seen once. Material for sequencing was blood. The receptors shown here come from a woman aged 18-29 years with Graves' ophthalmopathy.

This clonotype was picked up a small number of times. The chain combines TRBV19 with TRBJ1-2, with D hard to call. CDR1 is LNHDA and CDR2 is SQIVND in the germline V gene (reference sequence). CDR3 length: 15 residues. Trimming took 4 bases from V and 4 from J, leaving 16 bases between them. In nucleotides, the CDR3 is TGTGCCAGTAGTACCGGTCGGATCGACGGCTATGGCTACACCTTC. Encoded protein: CASSTGRIDGYGYTF.

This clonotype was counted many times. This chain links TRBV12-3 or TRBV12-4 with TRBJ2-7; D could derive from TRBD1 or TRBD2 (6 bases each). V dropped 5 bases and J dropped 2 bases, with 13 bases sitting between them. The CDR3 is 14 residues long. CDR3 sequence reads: CASSPGGGTYEQYF. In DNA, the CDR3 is TGTGCCAGCAGTCCCGGGGGCGGAACCTACGAGCAGTACTTC.

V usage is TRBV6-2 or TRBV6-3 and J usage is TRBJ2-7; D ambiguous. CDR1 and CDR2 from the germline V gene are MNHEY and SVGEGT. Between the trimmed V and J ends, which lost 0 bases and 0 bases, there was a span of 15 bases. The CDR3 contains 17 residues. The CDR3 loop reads CASSYSLLGFPSYEQYF. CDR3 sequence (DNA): TGTGCCAGCAGTTACTCTCTCTTGGGGTTCCCCTCCTACGAGCAGTACTTC.

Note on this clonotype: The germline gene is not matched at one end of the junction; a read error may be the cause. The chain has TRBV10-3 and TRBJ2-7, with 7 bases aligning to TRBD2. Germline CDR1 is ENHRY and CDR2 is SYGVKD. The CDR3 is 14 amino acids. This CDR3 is CAIRPGTTAYEQHF. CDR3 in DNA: TGTGCCATCAGACCCGGGACTACAGCCTACGAGCAGCACTTC.

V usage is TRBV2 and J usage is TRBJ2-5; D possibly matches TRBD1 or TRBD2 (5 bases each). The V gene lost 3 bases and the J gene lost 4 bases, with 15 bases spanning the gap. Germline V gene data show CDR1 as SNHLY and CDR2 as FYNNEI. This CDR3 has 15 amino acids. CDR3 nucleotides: TGTGCCAGCAGTGACTTCAGGGACGAAGTAGAGACCCAGTACTTC. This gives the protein CASSDFRDEVETQYF.

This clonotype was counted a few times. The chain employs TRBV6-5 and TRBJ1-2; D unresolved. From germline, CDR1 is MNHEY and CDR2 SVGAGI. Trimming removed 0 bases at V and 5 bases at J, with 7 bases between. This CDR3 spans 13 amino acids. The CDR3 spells CASSYSGQYGYTF. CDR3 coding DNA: TGTGCCAGCAGTTACTCCGGTCAATATGGCTACACCTTC.